Reported below is one T cell receptor (beta chain). These data originate in a study of blood T cell repertoires in COVID-19. V dropped 4 bases and J dropped 1 base, with 5 bases sitting between them. This CDR3 has 12 residues. Germline V CDR1 and CDR2: SGHRS, YFSETQ. Original analysis: Amplification of reference gene primers provided the estimated nucleated cell counts. Some clones are missing from TCRdb's copy, which holds only in-frame ones; the method was immunoSEQ multiplex PCR. V, J and clone size reflect that table, while D and trimming were determined from the DNA. The sample has under 150,000 clones; roughly 80% are singletons.

Sequenced: PBMCs or T cells enriched from blood (not recorded which). The TCR originated in a middle-aged man with acute COVID-19. The chain employs TRBV5-1 and TRBJ2-5, with no clear D. DNA of the CDR3: TGCGCCAGCAGCCTGTCCCAAGAGACCCAGTACTTC. Its protein is CASSLSQETQYF.